The clone carrying this T cell receptor (beta chain) was found many times. From the 5' RACE reads, TCRdb called clonotypes with MiXCR, one entry per CDR3 protein. Of 50,000 to 60,000 distinct CDR3 sequences in the sample, under 11% were seen once. This sample is drawn from a study of early T cells in non-severe SARS-CoV-2 infection. Across the study: Bulk RNA from unsorted whole blood was sequenced; chains were unpaired.

Germline V gives CDR1 GTSNPN, CDR2 SVGIG (reference sequence). This CDR3 has 11 residues. V was cut by 2 bases and J by 6 bases, with 7 bases left in between. Source material: whole blood. V and J are TRBV30 and TRBJ1-1; D gene unclear. The TCR comes from an adult who was a healthcare worker with PCR-confirmed SARS-CoV-2 infection or an uninfected control (not recorded which). DNA of the CDR3: TGTGCCTGGAGTTGGAGATCTGAAGCTTTCTTT. Protein product: CAWSWRSEAFF.